The rows below give T cell receptor beta chains drawn from one sample of a study of blood T cell repertoires in COVID-19. Repertoires were generated with immunoSEQ multiplex PCR, while TCRdb's copy carries only in-frame clones and drops some. The sample shows tens of thousands of clones, roughly 86% of them seen only once. Source material: peripheral blood. The receptors were sampled from a woman older than 75 with acute or convalescent COVID-19. CDR3s include the opening cysteine and the closing phenylalanine or tryptophan. The D gene is left open where the match is weak. Only some rows state a clone size, as once, few, many or a class for expanded clones.

D	size	V	J	DNA	CDR3
TRBD1	-	TRBV3-1/TRBV3-2	TRBJ1-2	TGTGCCAGCAGCCGAACCGGCACAGGGGCTGGCGGCTACACCTTC	CASSRTGTGAGGYTF
-	once	TRBV24-1	TRBJ2-1	TGTGCCACCAGTGACGGGGGCTCCTACAATGAGCAGTTCTTC	CATSDGGSYNEQFF
-	-	TRBV11-3	TRBJ2-3	TGTGCCAGCAGCCCAAGCAGTGGACTCACAGATACGCAGTATTTT	CASSPSSGLTDTQYF
TRBD1	few	TRBV7-2	TRBJ1-4	TGTGCCAGCAGCCAGGGACAGGGGGGCGAAAAACTGTTTTTT	CASSQGQGGEKLFF
TRBD1	-	TRBV5-1	TRBJ2-5	TGCGCCAGCAGCTTTGGGACAGGGGGGTACCAAGAGACCCAGTACTTC	CASSFGTGGYQETQYF
-	-	TRBV5-8	TRBJ1-1	TGTGCCAGCAGCTTAGGAGGGAGGAACACTGAAGCTTTCTTT	CASSLGGRNTEAFF
-	-	TRBV10-3	TRBJ2-2	TGTGCCATCAGTGGCCTAGCCGGGGAGCTGTTTTTT	CAISGLAGELFF
-	-	TRBV11-3	TRBJ2-5	TGTGCCAGCAGCTTATCAGGGTTGGAGACCCAGTACTTC	CASSLSGLETQYF
TRBD2	-	TRBV6-4	TRBJ2-3	TGTGCCAGCAGCCGACTAGCGGGAGGGAACACAGATACGCAGTATTTT	CASSRLAGGNTDTQYF
-	-	TRBV6-1	TRBJ1-5	TGTGCCAGCAGTGAAAGCGGCAATCAGCCCCAGCATTTT	CASSESGNQPQHF
-	once	TRBV14	TRBJ1-4	TGTGCCAGCAGCCAGACATTTAATGAAAAACTGTTTTTT	CASSQTFNEKLFF
-	once	TRBV28	TRBJ1-4	TGTGCCAGCAGTTTACCAGGGGCAACTAATGAAAAACTGTTTTTT	CASSLPGATNEKLFF
TRBD1	-	TRBV3-1/TRBV3-2	TRBJ1-1	TGTGCCAGCAGCCCGGGGGACAGGAACACTGAAGCTTTCTTT	CASSPGDRNTEAFF
-	many	TRBV5-1	TRBJ1-2	TGCGCCAGCCGCCTTTCCTGGGCAGTGAATGGCTACACCTTC	CASRLSWAVNGYTF
-	-	TRBV5-6	TRBJ2-5	TGTGCCAGCAGCTTCGCCAGGGGAGAGACCCAGTACTTC	CASSFARGETQYF
-	once	TRBV6-6	TRBJ2-7	TGTGCCAGCAGTTACGGCGGGGTTAGCTCCTACGAGCAGTACTTC	CASSYGGVSSYEQYF
TRBD2	-	TRBV3-1/TRBV3-2	TRBJ2-7	TGTGCCAGCAGCAGCCGGGGGGGCTACGAGCAGTACTTC	CASSSRGGYEQYF
-	-	TRBV15	TRBJ2-7	TGTGCCACCAGCAGAGCGCGTCGGGCAGGGGCAGTATCAGGGTCCTACGAGCAGTACTTC	CATSRARRAGAVSGSYEQYF
TRBD1	-	TRBV12-3/TRBV12-4	TRBJ1-2	TGTGCCAGCAGTCAAGACAGGGGCTATGGCTACACCTTC	CASSQDRGYGYTF
TRBD1	-	TRBV27	TRBJ2-2	TGTGCCAGCAGTCCAGGGACAGGGTTTTCCGGGGAGCTGTTTTTT	CASSPGTGFSGELFF
TRBD1	-	TRBV2	TRBJ1-1	TGTGCCAGCACGACAGGGGGTGGCACTGAAGCTTTCTTT	CASTTGGGTEAFF
TRBD1	-	TRBV6-5	TRBJ1-2	TGTGCCAGCACCTTGACAGGGGAATATGGCTACACCTTC	CASTLTGEYGYTF
TRBD1	-	TRBV28	TRBJ1-1	TGTGCCAGCAGCCCCGGGACAGTGAACACTGAAGCTTTCTTT	CASSPGTVNTEAFF
-	-	TRBV28	TRBJ1-6	TGTGCCAGCAGTTACGGGCGGAGGGCCCGGACCTCTATTAATTCACCCCTCCACTTT	CASSYGRRARTSINSPLHF
-	-	TRBV7-9	TRBJ2-5	TGTGCCAGCAGCTTAGTGGGACTGAGACAAGAGACCCAGTACTTC	CASSLVGLRQETQYF
TRBD1	-	TRBV2	TRBJ1-6	TGTGCCAGCAGTGAACGGGCCCTTACAGGGGCTTTTAATTCACCCCTCCACTTT	CASSERALTGAFNSPLHF
TRBD1	-	TRBV7-2	TRBJ1-5	TGTGCCAGCAGCTTAGGCGGGACAGTCAATCAGCCCCAGCATTTT	CASSLGGTVNQPQHF
TRBD2	-	TRBV6-5	TRBJ2-1	TGTGCCAGCAGTTTGACTAGCGGATATCGGGGCAATGAGCAGTTCTTC	CASSLTSGYRGNEQFF
TRBD1	-	TRBV5-4	TRBJ2-5	TGTGCCAGCAGCCCTGGGACAGGGGAGACCCAGTACTTC	CASSPGTGETQYF
-	-	TRBV20-1	TRBJ2-7	TGCAGTGCTAGGGCAGGCCACGAGCAGTACTTC	CSARAGHEQYF
-	-	TRBV24-1	TRBJ2-3	TGTGCCACCAGTGATAGGGGGTTTAGCACAGATACGCAGTATTTT	CATSDRGFSTDTQYF
-	-	TRBV18	TRBJ1-1	TGTGCCAGTGCAGGGGAAATGAACACTGAAGCTTTCTTT	CASAGEMNTEAFF
TRBD2	few	TRBV2	TRBJ2-2	TGTGCCAGCAGGAGCGGGGGGGCACCCGGGGAGCTGTTTTTT	CASRSGGAPGELFF
TRBD2	few	TRBV4-2	TRBJ2-5	TGTGCCAGCAGCCAAGGATCAAGCGGGGGGGCGGTTGAGACCCAGTACTTC	CASSQGSSGGAVETQYF
-	-	TRBV7-2	TRBJ1-5	TGTGCCAGCAGCTTGGCCGGGACTTATAATCAGCCCCAGCATTTT	CASSLAGTYNQPQHF
TRBD1	-	TRBV4-1	TRBJ1-5	TGCGCCAGCAGCCAAACTCGGGACAGCTTACATCAGCCCCAGCATTTT	CASSQTRDSLHQPQHF
TRBD2	-	TRBV10-1	TRBJ2-5	TGCGCCAGCAGTGAGGCGGGAGTGGGGACCCAGTACTTC	CASSEAGVGTQYF
-	-	TRBV19	TRBJ1-2	TGTGCCAGTAGTCCCCCGGCAGGGTATGGCTACACCTTC	CASSPPAGYGYTF
-	-	TRBV24-1	TRBJ2-7	TGTGCCACCAGTGATCCCGACAGCTCCTACGAGCAGTACTTC	CATSDPDSSYEQYF
TRBD2	-	TRBV5-1	TRBJ2-3	TGCGCCAGCAGCTCACGATCCGGGACAGATGGACTAGCGGGGATCACAGATACGCAGTATTTT	CASSSRSGTDGLAGITDTQYF
-	-	TRBV5-1	TRBJ2-7	TGCGCCAGCGCCCAAGGAGGCAATACCTACGAGCAGTACTTC	CASAQGGNTYEQYF
-	once	TRBV6-5	TRBJ1-2	TGTGCCAGCGCCCCTAGCGGGAACTACTATGGCTACACCTTC	CASAPSGNYYGYTF
TRBD2	once	TRBV19	TRBJ2-2	TGTGCCAGTAGTAACGCCGCTCCCCTAGCGGGGGGGCCCCCCGGGGAGCTGTTTTTT	CASSNAAPLAGGPPGELFF
-	-	TRBV6-4	TRBJ1-5	TGTGCCAGCAGTGATGAGGGTAACCAGCCCCAGCATTTT	CASSDEGNQPQHF
-	once	TRBV28	TRBJ1-1	TGTGCCAGCAGTTTACGTCCGGGACAAGGGGACACTGAAGCTTTCTTT	CASSLRPGQGDTEAFF
-	-	TRBV15	TRBJ2-7	TGTGCCACCAGCAGAGGACAGGTCGGAGGCGAGCAGTACTTC	CATSRGQVGGEQYF
-	-	TRBV23-1	TRBJ1-3	TGCGCCAGCAGTTTTAATTTGAGTGGGGCCAGTTGCTACCCCTCTGGAAACACCATATATTTT	CASSFNLSGASCYPSGNTIYF
TRBD1	once	TRBV11-2	TRBJ1-1	TGTGCCAGCAGCTTAGATTTTCAGGGGGACACTGAAGCTTTCTTT	CASSLDFQGDTEAFF
-	-	TRBV7-8	TRBJ1-2	TGTGCCAGCAGCTTTGACCAGGGACAATATGGCTACACCTTC	CASSFDQGQYGYTF
TRBD1	-	TRBV28	TRBJ2-7	TGTGCCAGCAGTTTAACAGGGGGCAAGGGGATGGAGGAGCAGTACTTC	CASSLTGGKGMEEQYF
-	once	TRBV3-1/TRBV3-2	TRBJ2-7	TGTGCCAGCAGCCACCCCCGGGGCTACGAGCAGTACTTC	CASSHPRGYEQYF
-	-	TRBV18	TRBJ1-2	TGTGCCAGCTCTTCCAGGGGTGACTATGGCTACACCTTC	CASSSRGDYGYTF
-	-	TRBV11-1	TRBJ1-2	TGTGCCAGCAGTTTGGGAGACGGCCGCTGGCTCTATGGCTACACCTTC	CASSLGDGRWLYGYTF
TRBD1	-	TRBV19	TRBJ1-5	TGTGCCAGTAGCAAGGACAGGGGGAATGGAGAGCCCCAGCATTTT	CASSKDRGNGEPQHF
TRBD2	few	TRBV27	TRBJ2-7	TGTGCCAGCACCCAGAGCGGGAGTCCTAACTACGAGCAGTACTTC	CASTQSGSPNYEQYF
TRBD1	once	TRBV28	TRBJ2-7	TGTGCCAGCAGCCTCCGTCGGGGACAGGGAGGCTACGAGCAGTACTTC	CASSLRRGQGGYEQYF
-	-	TRBV12-3/TRBV12-4	TRBJ1-3	TGTGCCACAGGGTCTAGTTCTGGAAACACCATATATTTT	CATGSSSGNTIYF
-	once	TRBV6-6	TRBJ1-4	TGTGCCAGCTTCACGGCATCGGAGGAAAAACTGTTTTTT	CASFTASEEKLFF
TRBD1	once	TRBV19	TRBJ1-2	TGTGCCAGTCGGGTCCAAGGGACAGGGGGCGCAGGTTTCCGAAGGAGGGATGGCTACACCTTC	CASRVQGTGGAGFRRRDGYTF